A single sample is the source of the 3 T cell receptor beta chains below, sequenced in a study of T cell changes during pregnancy in multiple sclerosis. This table comes from immunoSEQ multiplex PCR, and its TCRdb copy is limited to in-frame clones, with some not included. Of tens of thousands of clones in the sample, 91% were seen once. The sequences come from peripheral blood, collected after pregnancy. All receptors come from a female donor in good health, enrolled as a control in a pregnancy study.

A single count supports this clone. The J gene is TRBJ1-6, the V gene TRBV12-5; D possibly corresponds to TRBD1 (5 bases). With 7 bases removed from V and 8 bases from J, the gap between germline ends came to 15 bases. The CDR3 consists of 14 residues. CDR1 is LGHNT, CDR2 FRNRAP, per germline. The chain's CDR3 is CASALGGFDSPLHF. The CDR3 DNA reads TGTGCTAGTGCCTTGGGGGGGTTTGATTCACCCCTCCACTTT.

The rearrangement links TRBV5-6 to TRBJ2-4; 11 bases line up with TRBD1. J was trimmed by 7 bases and V by 2 bases; bases with no gene match: 8. Germline V gene lookup returns CDR1 SGHDT and CDR2 YYEEEE. The CDR3 runs to 16 residues. The CDR3 here is CASSFRTGGVRNIQYF. Here the CDR3 DNA reads TGTGCCAGCAGCTTCCGGACAGGGGGCGTTCGGAACATTCAGTACTTC.

This chain links TRBV7-9 with TRBJ1-1; possible D gene TRBD1, 6 bases. Germline V gives CDR1 SEHNR, CDR2 FQNEAQ (reference sequence). The length of the CDR3 is 14 residues. The ends were cut back, 2 bases at V and 2 bases at J, with 9 bases in the middle. This CDR3 is CASSLTGTNTEAFF. The CDR3 bases are TGTGCCAGCAGCTTAACAGGGACCAACACTGAAGCTTTCTTT.